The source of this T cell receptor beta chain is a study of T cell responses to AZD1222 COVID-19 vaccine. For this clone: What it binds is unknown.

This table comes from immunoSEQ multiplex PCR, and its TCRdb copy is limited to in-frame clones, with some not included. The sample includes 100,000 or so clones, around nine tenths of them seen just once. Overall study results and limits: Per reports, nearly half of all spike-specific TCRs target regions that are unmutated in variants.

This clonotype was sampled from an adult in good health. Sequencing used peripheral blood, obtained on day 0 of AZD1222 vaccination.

CDR3 residues: CASNSLAGIYNEQFF. Here the CDR3 DNA reads TGTGCCAGCAACTCACTAGCGGGAATCTACAATGAGCAGTTCTTC. The chain has TRBV7-2 and TRBJ2-1, with TRBD2 matching over 10 bases. The CDR3 consists of 15 residues. CDR1 is SGHTA and CDR2 is FQGNSA in the germline V gene. Unmatched junction bases numbered 6, after V lost 7 bases and J lost 3 bases.